The 31 T cell receptor beta chains below come from one sample, sequenced in a study of cytomegalovirus exposure and HLA in healthy donors. PCR primers comprised 60 Vbeta and 13 Jbeta primers. Here immunoSEQ multiplex PCR was the method, and the copy in TCRdb shows in-frame clones only, minus some. This table holds 120,000 or so clones, around four fifths found once. Material for sequencing was PBMCs. These receptors all come from a woman in her thirties or forties in good health and CMV-seropositive.

The chain is built from TRBV6-1 and TRBJ2-5; D is undetermined. Trimming shortened V by 4 bases and J by 5 bases, and 8 bases separated the two germline ends. The CDR3 runs 12 residues. From germline, CDR1 is MNHNS and CDR2 SASEGT. This chain's CDR3 is CASSANSETQYF. In DNA, the CDR3 is TGTGCCAGCAGTGCCAATTCCGAGACCCAGTACTTC.

The chain uses TRBV9 and TRBJ1-1; D gene ambiguous. Germline CDR1 reads SGDLS; CDR2 reads YYNGEE. Deletions cut 0 bases from V and 8 bases from J, with 8 bases between. The CDR3 loop spans 12 amino acids. CDR3 in DNA: TGTGCCAGCAGCGTAGTCGAGGCGGAAGCTTTCTTT. This sequence encodes CASSVVEAEAFF.

The chain is built from TRBV5-6 and TRBJ1-1; D is possibly TRBD1 (6 bases). The V end was cut by 4 bases, the J end by 0 bases, with 16 bases between. CDR1 is SGHDT, CDR2 YYEEEE, per germline. The CDR3 length is 16 residues. CDR3 nucleotide sequence: TGTGCCAGCAGCCGGCTGACAGGTTTTATGAACACTGAAGCTTTCTTT. It translates to CASSRLTGFMNTEAFF. The variable domain in full, with the rest retrieved from reference TRBV5-6 and TRBJ1-1, is DAGVTQSPTHLIKTRGQQVTLRCSPKSGHDTVSWYQQALGQGPQFIFQYYEEEERQRGNFPDRFSGHQFPNYSSELNVNALLLGDSALYLCASSRLTGFMNTEAFFGQGTRLTVV.

The rearrangement joins TRBV6-8 to TRBJ2-3; D is uncertain. V lost 5 bases to trimming and J lost 2 bases, with 20 bases between them. CDR1 is MNHGY and CDR2 is SAAAGT in the germline V gene. This CDR3 region has 17 residues. This CDR3 is CASSTPPGPTYTDTQYF. The CDR3, as DNA: TGTGCCAGCAGTACACCCCCGGGTCCTACCTACACAGATACGCAGTATTTT.

This chain uses TRBV5-1 with TRBJ2-1, with 9 bases fitting TRBD2. J lost 4 bases, V lost 5 bases, and 1 base had no gene match. CDR3 length: 13 amino acids. Germline V gives CDR1 SGHRS, CDR2 YFSETQ. CDR3 loop: CASRLAGYNEQFF. In DNA form, the CDR3 reads TGCGCCAGCAGACTAGCGGGTTACAATGAGCAGTTCTTC.

This chain connects TRBV2 to TRBJ1-3; D ambiguous. V gave up 3 bases and J gave up 2 bases, with 11 bases separating them. This CDR3 has 15 amino acids. Per the germline V gene, CDR1 is SNHLY and CDR2 is FYNNEI. The CDR3, as DNA: TGTGCCAGCAGTGACTCCTGGGGAGCTGGAAACACCATATATTTT. Amino acids: CASSDSWGAGNTIYF.

This clone appeared a few times. The chain is built from TRBV5-1 and TRBJ2-7; the D gene is possibly TRBD2 (6 bases). The CDR3 totals 13 residues. Trimming removed 7 bases at V and 0 bases at J, with 11 bases between. The V gene's germline CDR1 is SGHRS and CDR2 YFSETQ. The DNA for the CDR3 is TGCGCCAGCTCGGAGGGGAGCTCCTACGAGCAGTACTTC. Translation gives CASSEGSSYEQYF.

The chain is built from TRBV7-2 and TRBJ2-1, with TRBD2 identical over 9 bases. Germline trimming cut 5 bases from V and 2 bases from J; bases unmatched to any gene: 4. Per germline, CDR1 SGHTA and CDR2 FQGNSA. CDR3 size: 15 residues. CDR3 coding DNA: TGTGCCAGCAGCGCAAGGACTAGCGCCTACAATGAGCAGTTCTTC. The encoded protein is CASSARTSAYNEQFF.

This clone has only a few counts. The chain joins TRBV25-1 to TRBJ1-1, with 10 bases matching TRBD1. Germline CDR1 and CDR2: MGHDK and SYGVNS. The CDR3 extends over 16 amino acids. The V and J ends lost 5 bases and 7 bases, in that order; junction bases with no gene match: 13. The CDR3, as DNA: TGTGCCAGCAGTTGGCCGACAGGGGGCGTTCGTTGTGAAGCTTTCTTT. This codes for CASSWPTGGVRCEAFF.

V usage is TRBV18 and J usage is TRBJ1-4; D is ambiguous. Trimming left V 6 bases short and J 2 bases short, with 13 bases between. The CDR3 covers 15 residues. Germline V gene sequence: CDR1 KGHSH, CDR2 LQKENI. The CDR3 is CASSPQASTNEKLFF. CDR3 coding DNA: TGTGCCAGCTCGCCCCAGGCCTCCACTAATGAAAAACTGTTTTTT.

This CDR3 reads CASSDGSEQFF. DNA for the CDR3: TGCGCCAGCAGTGATGGCAGTGAGCAGTTCTTC. The V call is TRBV10-1, the J call TRBJ2-1; D ambiguous. The germline CDR1 and CDR2 sequences are WNHNN and SYGVQD (reference sequence). The CDR3 is 11 amino acids. Trimming pared 3 bases from V and 9 bases from J, leaving 6 bases between.

This clone has just a few counts. The rearrangement uses TRBV6-4 and TRBJ2-3, with 8 nucleotides matching TRBD2. Germline trimming cut 3 bases from V and 0 bases from J; bases unmatched to any gene: 5. Germline assignment: CDR1 MRHNA and CDR2 SNTAGT. The length of the CDR3 is 16 residues. CDR3 DNA: TGTGCCAGCAGTGATAGGGCGGGAGGCAGCACAGATACGCAGTATTTT. Its translation: CASSDRAGGSTDTQYF.

J is TRBJ1-5 and V is TRBV7-8, with 7 bases lining up with TRBD1. Germline V lookup: CDR1 SGHVS, CDR2 FQNEAQ. CDR3 length: 19 residues. After removal of 1 base from V and 6 bases from J, the junction contained 18 bases not matched to a gene. CDR3 residues: CASSLERGRVWNRGQPQHF. CDR3 bases: TGTGCCAGCAGCTTAGAGAGGGGGCGCGTTTGGAACCGCGGTCAGCCCCAGCATTTT.

V gene TRBV5-1 combines with J gene TRBJ2-5, with D possibly being TRBD1 (5 bases). The DNA matches TRBJ2-7 better at its end, which makes the J call doubtful. The CDR3 contains 15 residues. From germline, CDR1 is SGHRS and CDR2 YFSETQ. This CDR3 reads CASSLGQGSSYEQYF. The CDR3 DNA is TGCGCCAGCAGCTTGGGGCAGGGCAGCTCCTACGAGCAGTACTTC.

The chain employs TRBV30 and TRBJ2-7, with TRBD2 identical over 11 bases. Per the germline V gene, CDR1 is GTSNPN and CDR2 is SVGIG (reference sequence). This CDR3 has 14 residues. Trimming took 7 bases from V and 2 from J; bases not matched to a gene: 7. CDR3 nucleotides: TGTGCCTTGACCTTAGCGGGAGGGGCCTACGAGCAGTACTTC. It yields the protein CALTLAGGAYEQYF.

J is TRBJ2-5 and V is TRBV7-9, with 10 bases matching TRBD2. The CDR3 sequence is 14 residues long. Germline V lookup: CDR1 SEHNR, CDR2 FQNEAQ (reference sequence). The V gene end was trimmed by 1 base and the J gene end by 9 bases; junction bases not matched to a gene: 5. CDR3 region: CASSLEGLANPQYF. CDR3 in DNA: TGTGCCAGCAGCTTAGAGGGACTAGCGAACCCCCAGTACTTC.

This clone was observed a handful of times. This chain connects TRBV15 to TRBJ2-7; D unclear. Germline V gives CDR1 LNHNV, CDR2 YYDKDF (reference sequence). The CDR3 is 12 residues long. The V gene lost 5 bases and the J gene lost 5 bases, with 10 bases spanning the gap. The CDR3 protein is CATSDTVNEQYF. CDR3 coding DNA: TGTGCCACCAGCGACACTGTAAACGAGCAGTACTTC.

J is TRBJ1-1 and V is TRBV4-1, with a tentative D call TRBD1 (5 bases). V was shortened by 5 bases and J by 3 bases, with 10 bases between the two germline ends. The germline V gene encodes CDR1 MGHRA and CDR2 YSYEKL. The CDR3 length is 13 residues. CDR3: CASSSQGYTEAFF. Here the CDR3 DNA reads TGCGCCAGCAGCAGTCAGGGATACACTGAAGCTTTCTTT.

The rearrangement links TRBV5-4 to TRBJ2-2, with no clear D. V dropped 2 bases and J dropped 0 bases, with 11 bases sitting between them. This CDR3 has 16 residues. CDR1 is SGHNT, CDR2 YYREEE, per germline (reference sequence). CDR3 sequence (DNA): TGTGCCAGCAGCTTACCGACAAATGCGAACACCGGGGAGCTGTTTTTT. It codes for CASSLPTNANTGELFF.

This sequence joins TRBV30 and TRBJ2-7, with TRBD2 matching over 11 bases. CDR3 size: 17 residues. The germline CDR1 and CDR2 sequences are GTSNPN and SVGIG (reference sequence). Germline trimming cut 2 bases from V and 4 bases from J; bases unmatched to any gene: 13. The CDR3 sequence is CAWSLGGLAGGEYEQYF. The CDR3 DNA sequence: TGTGCCTGGAGTCTTGGCGGGCTAGCGGGAGGTGAATACGAGCAGTACTTC.

The V gene is TRBV7-2, the J gene TRBJ1-4; 10 bases are a match to TRBD1. After removal of 3 bases from V and 3 bases from J, the junction contained 4 bases not matched to a gene. CDR1 SGHTA and CDR2 FQGNSA come from the germline V gene. The CDR3 has 16 amino acids. CDR3 in amino acids: CASSFWDRGANEKLFF. The CDR3 nucleotides read TGTGCCAGCAGCTTTTGGGACAGGGGTGCTAATGAAAAACTGTTTTTT.

The chain has TRBV7-3 and TRBJ1-4; D is unclear. CDR3 length equals 14 residues. The V and J ends lost 2 bases and 6 bases respectively, with 10 bases between them. The germline V gene encodes CDR1 SGHTA and CDR2 FQGTGA. The CDR3 DNA reads as TGTGCCAGCAGCTTATCTCGGTTGGATGAAAAACTGTTTTTT. It is translated as CASSLSRLDEKLFF. The full variable domain, with the rest looked up from reference TRBV7-3 and TRBJ1-4, is GAGVSQTPSNKVTEKGKYVELRCDPISGHTALYWYRQSLGQGPEFLIYFQGTGAADDSGLPNDRFFAVRPEGSVSTLKIQRTERGDSAVYLCASSLSRLDEKLFFGSGTQLSVL.

This clone has a single count. The chain employs TRBV7-2 and TRBJ2-3; TRBD2 matches 8 bases. This CDR3 is 16 amino acids long. V shed 5 bases and J 1 base; nucleotides not matched to a gene: 8. Germline CDR1 reads SGHTA; CDR2 reads FQGNSA. The CDR3 loop reads CASSGTGGLGTDTQYF. The CDR3 nucleotides are TGTGCCAGCAGCGGAACGGGGGGACTAGGCACAGATACGCAGTATTTT.

The chain links TRBV11-3 to TRBJ1-2; TRBD1 might be the D (6 bases). Germline lookup yields CDR1 SGHNT and CDR2 YENEEA. Trimming took off 2 bases at V and 7 bases at J, with 11 bases between the two ends. The length of the CDR3 is 13 residues. This chain's CDR3 is CASSLMGGAGYTF. The CDR3 DNA sequence: TGTGCCAGCAGCTTAATGGGGGGGGCTGGCTACACCTTC.

The chain links TRBV30 to TRBJ1-2, with TRBD1 matching over 9 bases. Germline assignment: CDR1 GTSNPN and CDR2 SVGIG (reference sequence). The junction had 10 bases not matched to a gene; V was cut back by 3 bases and J by 5 bases. This CDR3 comprises 15 residues. CDR3 DNA sequence: TGTGCCTGGAGGGCCCGGGACAGGGTTGGATATGGCTACACCTTC. It codes for CAWRARDRVGYGYTF.

The gene calls are TRBV6-5 and TRBJ1-2; maybe TRBD1 (5 bases). CDR3 size: 15 residues. V was pared by 0 bases and J by 4 bases, with 12 bases between. The germline V gene encodes CDR1 MNHEY and CDR2 SVGAGI. DNA of the CDR3: TGTGCCAGCAGTTACTCGGGAGGGGTGGGCTATGGCTACACCTTC. This gives the protein CASSYSGGVGYGYTF.

V gene TRBV6-4 combines with J gene TRBJ2-1; 9 bases agree with TRBD2. This CDR3 contains 15 residues. Germline V gives CDR1 MRHNA, CDR2 SNTAGT. With V trimmed by 3 bases and J by 8 bases, 8 bases remained unmatched. CDR3: CASSEGLASIHEQFF. In DNA, the CDR3 is TGTGCCAGCAGTGAGGGACTAGCATCGATCCATGAGCAGTTCTTC.

The chain couples TRBV28 to TRBJ2-1; D remains ambiguous. The CDR3 consists of 13 residues. The V gene lost 8 bases and the J gene lost 9 bases, with 17 bases spanning the gap. Germline CDR1 and CDR2: MDHEN and SYDVKM. The CDR3 here is CASGFTPQAEQFF. For the CDR3, the DNA is TGTGCCAGCGGCTTTACCCCGCAGGCTGAGCAGTTCTTC.

The chain has TRBV30 and TRBJ2-7, with TRBD2 matching 8 bases. The CDR3 is 13 residues long. Germline V gives CDR1 GTSNPN, CDR2 SVGIG (reference sequence). The ends lost 2 bases at V and 4 bases at J; junction bases unmatched: 4. The CDR3 loop reads CAWSLAGLYEQYF. The CDR3, as DNA: TGTGCCTGGAGTTTAGCGGGACTGTACGAGCAGTACTTC.

The chain has TRBV27 and TRBJ1-5; D is unresolved. The V and J ends lost 6 bases and 3 bases respectively, with 12 bases between them. The CDR3 extends over 14 amino acids. The V gene's germline CDR1 is MNHEY and CDR2 SMNVEV (reference sequence). The CDR3 DNA is TGTGCCAGCAGCCCGGGTCAGCTCAATCAGCCCCAGCATTTT. It codes for CASSPGQLNQPQHF.

The J gene is TRBJ1-6, the V gene TRBV9; maybe TRBD1 (5 bases). The germline V and J ends were trimmed by 7 bases and 6 bases, with 17 bases remaining between them. The CDR3 has 15 amino acids. In germline, CDR1 is SGDLS, CDR2 YYNGEE. The CDR3 DNA reads as TGTGCCAGCGGAACCCCGGGGGTCAGTAATTCACCCCTCCACTTT. Its translation is CASGTPGVSNSPLHF.